Listed here is a single T cell receptor beta chain. The antigen is undetermined. One junction end disagrees with the germline gene, perhaps due to a read error. This entry comes from a study of tumor-infiltrating lymphocytes in primary liver carcinoma. In the study overall: The patients, men and women alike, were aged 30 to 69 years. These were node-negative, non-metastatic T1-T3 tumors of roughly 4 to 11 cm. Each of the samples returned roughly 3.5 to 7.5 million productive TCRbeta reads (a yield similar across tissue types). Study results and caveats: It was tumor-adjacent and tumor-blood pairs that overlapped less than tumor region pairs did.

The authors made TCR beta cDNA from 400 to 600 ng total RNA with a constant-region primer. For TCR beta, libraries were produced by three nested multiplex PCR rounds using slightly modified ARM-PCR. TRBV1-TRBV30 forward and Cbeta reverse primers drove the first two roughly 10-cycle rounds. TCRdb reanalysed the multiplex PCR reads using MiXCR and keeps one entry per CDR3 protein. In the table there are fewer than 85,000 distinct CDR3 sequences, about 75% of which are singletons. It was from around 20-30 mg of unsorted bulk tissue that RNA and DNA were co-extracted. This CDR3 is built from 15 residues. From germline, CDR1 is SGHAT and CDR2 FQDESV (reference sequence).

The receptor's source is a man in his forties with primary liver carcinoma and hepatitis B virus infection. The V gene is TRBV11-1, the J gene TRBJ2-1, with a possible D match to TRBD2 (6 bases). Sample: tumor-adjacent normal liver tissue. DNA for the CDR3: TGTGCCAGCAGCTTAGCGAGGATGGGAGGAAGGGAGCGGTTCTTT. Encoded protein: CASSLARMGGRERFF.